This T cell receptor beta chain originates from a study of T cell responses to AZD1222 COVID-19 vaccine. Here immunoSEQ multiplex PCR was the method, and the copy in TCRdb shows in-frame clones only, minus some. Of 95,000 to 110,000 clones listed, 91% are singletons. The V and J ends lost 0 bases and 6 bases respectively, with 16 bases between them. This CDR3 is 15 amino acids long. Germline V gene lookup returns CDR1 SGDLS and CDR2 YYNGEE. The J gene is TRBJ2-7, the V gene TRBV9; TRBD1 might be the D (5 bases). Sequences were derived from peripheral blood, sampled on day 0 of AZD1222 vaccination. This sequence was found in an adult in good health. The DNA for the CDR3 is TGTGCCAGCAGCGTAGGTGGCAGGGAAGAGGTCGAGCAGTACTTC. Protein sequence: CASSVGGREEVEQYF. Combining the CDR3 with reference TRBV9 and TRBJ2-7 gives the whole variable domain DSGVTQTPKHLITATGQRVTLRCSPRSGDLSVYWYQQSLDQGLQFLIQYYNGEERAKGNILERFSAQQFPDLHSELNLSSLELGDSALYFCASSVGGREEVEQYFGPGTRLTVT.